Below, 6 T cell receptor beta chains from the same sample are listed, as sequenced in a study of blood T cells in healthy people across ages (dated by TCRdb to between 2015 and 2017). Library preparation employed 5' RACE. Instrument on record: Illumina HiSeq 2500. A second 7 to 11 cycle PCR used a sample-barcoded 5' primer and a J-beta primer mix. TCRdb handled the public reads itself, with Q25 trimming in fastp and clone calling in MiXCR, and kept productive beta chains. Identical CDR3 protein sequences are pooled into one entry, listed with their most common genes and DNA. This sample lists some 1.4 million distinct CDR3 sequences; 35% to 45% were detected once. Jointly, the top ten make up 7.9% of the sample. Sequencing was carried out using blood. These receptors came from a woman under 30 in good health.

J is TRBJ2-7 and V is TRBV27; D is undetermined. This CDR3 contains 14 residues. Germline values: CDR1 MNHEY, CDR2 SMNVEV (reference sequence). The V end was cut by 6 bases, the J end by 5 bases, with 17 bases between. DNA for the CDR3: TGTGCCAGCAGAGTATCGGTAGTTCGCGACGAGCAGTACTTC. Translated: CASRVSVVRDEQYF.

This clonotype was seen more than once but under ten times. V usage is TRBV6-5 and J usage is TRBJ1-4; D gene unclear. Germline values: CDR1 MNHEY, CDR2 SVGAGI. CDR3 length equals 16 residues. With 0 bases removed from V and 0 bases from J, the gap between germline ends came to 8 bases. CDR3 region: CASSYSSDPTNEKLFF. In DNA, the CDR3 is TGTGCCAGCAGTTACTCGTCCGATCCAACTAATGAAAAACTGTTTTTT.

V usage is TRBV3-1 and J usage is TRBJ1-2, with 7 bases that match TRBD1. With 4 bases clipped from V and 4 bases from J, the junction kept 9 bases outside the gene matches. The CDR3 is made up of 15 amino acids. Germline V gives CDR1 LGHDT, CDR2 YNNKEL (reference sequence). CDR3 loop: CASSPSGTDPYGYTF. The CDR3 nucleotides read TGTGCCAGCAGCCCTTCCGGGACAGACCCCTATGGCTACACCTTC.

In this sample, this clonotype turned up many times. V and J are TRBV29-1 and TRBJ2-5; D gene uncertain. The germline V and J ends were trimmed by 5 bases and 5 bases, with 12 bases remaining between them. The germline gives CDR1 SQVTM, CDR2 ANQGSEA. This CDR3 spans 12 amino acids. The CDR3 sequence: CSVHRQWETQYF. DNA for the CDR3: TGCAGCGTTCACCGTCAATGGGAGACCCAGTACTTC.

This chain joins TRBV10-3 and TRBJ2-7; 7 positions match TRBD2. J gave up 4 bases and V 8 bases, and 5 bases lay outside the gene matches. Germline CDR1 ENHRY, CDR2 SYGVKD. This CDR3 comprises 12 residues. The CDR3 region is CAIAGTTYEQYF. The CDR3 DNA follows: TGTGCCATCGCCGGGACTACTTACGAGCAGTACTTC.

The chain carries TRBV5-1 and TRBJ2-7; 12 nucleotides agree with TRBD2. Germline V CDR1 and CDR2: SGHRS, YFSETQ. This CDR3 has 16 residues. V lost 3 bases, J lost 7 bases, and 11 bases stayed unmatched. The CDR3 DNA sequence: TGCGCCAGCAGCTCAAACGCGGGACTAGCGGGCAATGAGCAGTACTTC. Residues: CASSSNAGLAGNEQYF.